This TCR beta chain was observed in a study of blood T cell repertoires in COVID-19. Study-wide context: Samples representing acute and convalescent COVID-19 were sourced from the United States, Italy and Spain. PBMCs, B-cell-depleted T cells, or T cells were the source of the cDNA or gDNA that made up the material.

The germline V gene encodes CDR1 MNHEY and CDR2 SVGEGT. The CDR3 has 15 residues. With 6 bases removed from V and 1 base from J, the gap between germline ends came to 13 bases. Original processing notes: Amplification from reference gene primers served as the basis for estimated nucleated cell counts. Measured with immunoSEQ multiplex PCR; TCRdb has only the in-frame clones, and not every one. V and J calls and clone size are copied from that table; D and trimming were computed from the DNA. The table has around 340,000 clones, about 83% seen once; the top ten hold about 2.7%. The source is a man aged 30 to 45 with active or convalescent COVID-19. The sequenced sample consisted of peripheral blood. This sequence joins TRBV6-2 or TRBV6-3 and TRBJ1-5; D gene uncertain. The DNA of the CDR3 is TGTGCCAGCAGCCTGGTCCTAGAGAGCAATCAGCCCCAGCATTTT. Amino acids: CASSLVLESNQPQHF.